This T cell receptor (beta chain) emerged from a study of technical replicates of blood from a handful of donors. Produced via immunoSEQ multiplex PCR; TCRdb's table is partial and in-frame only. The table lists more than 70,000 clones, 92% of them singletons. The CDR3 covers 11 residues. V was cut by 2 bases and J by 3 bases, with 3 bases left in between. CDR1 and CDR2 (germline): SGHRS, YFSETQ. The chain employs TRBV5-1 and TRBJ2-7; no reliable D call. The material sequenced was T cells isolated from PBMCs. The receptor's source is a human donor in good health. Here the CDR3 reads CASSFGYEQYF. The DNA for the CDR3 is TGCGCCAGCAGCTTCGGCTACGAGCAGTACTTC.